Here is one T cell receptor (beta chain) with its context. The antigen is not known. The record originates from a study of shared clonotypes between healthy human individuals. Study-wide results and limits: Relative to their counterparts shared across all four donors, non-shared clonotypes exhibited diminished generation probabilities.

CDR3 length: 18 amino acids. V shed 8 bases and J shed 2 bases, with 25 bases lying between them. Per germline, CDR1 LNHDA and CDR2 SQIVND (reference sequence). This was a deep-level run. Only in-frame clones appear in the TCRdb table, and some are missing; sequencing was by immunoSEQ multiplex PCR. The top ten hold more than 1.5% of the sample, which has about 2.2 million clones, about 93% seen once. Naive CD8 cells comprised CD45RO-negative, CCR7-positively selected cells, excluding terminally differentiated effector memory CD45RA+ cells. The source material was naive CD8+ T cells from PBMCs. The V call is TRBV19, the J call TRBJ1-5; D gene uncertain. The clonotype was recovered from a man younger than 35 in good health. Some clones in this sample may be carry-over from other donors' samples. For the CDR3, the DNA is TGTGCCAGTTCCACCGGATTACTCCTTATATCCGGCAATCAGCCCCAGCATTTT. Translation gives CASSTGLLLISGNQPQHF.